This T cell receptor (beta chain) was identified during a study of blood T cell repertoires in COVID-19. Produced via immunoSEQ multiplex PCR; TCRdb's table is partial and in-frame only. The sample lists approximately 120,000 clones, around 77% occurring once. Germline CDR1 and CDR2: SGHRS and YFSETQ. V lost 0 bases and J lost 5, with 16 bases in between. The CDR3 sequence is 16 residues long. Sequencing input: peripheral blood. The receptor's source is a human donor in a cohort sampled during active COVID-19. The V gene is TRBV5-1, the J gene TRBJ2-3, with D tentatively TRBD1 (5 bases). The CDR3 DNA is TGCGCCAGCAGCTTGGACCAGGGTACCCTCCGAGATACGCAGTATTTT. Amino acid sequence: CASSLDQGTLRDTQYF.